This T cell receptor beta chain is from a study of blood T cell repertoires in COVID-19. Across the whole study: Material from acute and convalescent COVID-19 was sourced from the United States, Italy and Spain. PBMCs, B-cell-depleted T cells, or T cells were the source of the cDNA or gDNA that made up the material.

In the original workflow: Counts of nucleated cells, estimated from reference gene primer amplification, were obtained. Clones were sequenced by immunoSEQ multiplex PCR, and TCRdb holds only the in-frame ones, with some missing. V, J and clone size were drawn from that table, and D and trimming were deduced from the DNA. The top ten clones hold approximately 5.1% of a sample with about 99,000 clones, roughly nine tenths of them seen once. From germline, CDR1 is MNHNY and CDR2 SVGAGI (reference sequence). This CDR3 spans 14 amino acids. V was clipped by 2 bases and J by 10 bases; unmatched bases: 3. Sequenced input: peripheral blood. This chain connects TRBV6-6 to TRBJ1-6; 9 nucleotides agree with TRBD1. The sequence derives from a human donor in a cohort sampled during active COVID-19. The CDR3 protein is CASSYPTGGSPLHF. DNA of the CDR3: TGTGCCAGCAGTTACCCTACAGGGGGCTCACCCCTCCACTTT.